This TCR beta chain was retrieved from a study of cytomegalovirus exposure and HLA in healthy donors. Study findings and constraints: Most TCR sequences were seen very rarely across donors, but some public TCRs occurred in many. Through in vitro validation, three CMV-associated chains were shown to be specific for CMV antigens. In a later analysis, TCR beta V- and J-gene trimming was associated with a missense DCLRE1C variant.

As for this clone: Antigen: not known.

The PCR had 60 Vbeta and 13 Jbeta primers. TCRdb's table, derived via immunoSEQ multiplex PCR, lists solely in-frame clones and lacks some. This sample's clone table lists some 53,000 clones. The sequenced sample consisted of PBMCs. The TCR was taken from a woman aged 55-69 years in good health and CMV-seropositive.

DNA for the CDR3: TGCGCCAGCAACGGACAGAGGAACACTGAAGCTTTCTTT. Translating it yields CASNGQRNTEAFF. This chain uses TRBV5-1 with TRBJ1-1; a weak D match, TRBD1 (6 bases). V lost 6 bases, J lost 1 base, and 10 bases lay in between. Germline V gene data show CDR1 as SGHRS and CDR2 as YFSETQ. The CDR3 has 13 residues.